These 8 T cell receptor beta chains were all obtained from the same sample, sequenced in a study of immune heterogeneity within non-small cell lung tumors. Template input was genomic DNA from bulk tumor (roughly 630 ng per sample). While surgery was under way, several biopsies spaced far apart were taken per primary tumor. These patients got curative surgery after being newly diagnosed with untreated non-small cell lung cancer. In a multiplex PCR, 32 V and 13 J primers amplified TCR beta CDR3. MiXCR, run by TCRdb on the multiplex PCR reads, gives a single entry per CDR3 protein. Among about 7,200 distinct CDR3 sequences, approximately 20% were seen once, and the ten largest hold over 12%. Input material: lung tumor tissue. Receptor source: a man aged 55 to 69 with non-small cell lung cancer.

This clonotype was picked up many times. At one end the junction does not follow the germline gene, possibly because of a read error. The V call is TRBV19, the J call TRBJ2-6, with D possibly matching TRBD2 (5 bases). The CDR3 runs 19 residues. CDR1 and CDR2 from the germline V gene are LNHDA and SQIVND (reference sequence). The CDR3 region is CVSSIGSAFSGTGANVLTF. DNA of the CDR3: TGTGTCAGTAGTATCGGGTCAGCCTTTTCGGGGACTGGGGCCAACGTCCTGACTTTC.

The chain links TRBV9 to TRBJ2-5; 7 bases match TRBD1. Germline CDR1 is SGDLS and CDR2 is YYNGEE. The CDR3 is 15 residues long. The V segment lost 0 bases and the J segment 5 bases; nucleotides outside the gene matches: 7. The CDR3 DNA sequence: TGTGCCAGCAGCGTAGATTCAGGGGGTGAGGAGACCCAGTACTTC. Protein product: CASSVDSGGEETQYF.

This clonotype is medium-sized by share. The chain recombines TRBV19 with TRBJ2-2, with no clear D. Trimming removed 7 bases at V and 8 bases at J, with 8 bases between. The CDR3 runs to 11 residues. Germline assignment: CDR1 LNHDA and CDR2 SQIVND (reference sequence). Here the CDR3 DNA reads TGTGCCAGTAAAGGTGCGGGGGAGCTGTTTTTT. It translates to CASKGAGELFF.

This clonotype appeared many times. V gene TRBV29-1 combines with J gene TRBJ2-1; D might be TRBD2 (6 bases). The CDR3 has 16 residues. V was cut by 5 bases and J by 5 bases, with 22 bases left in between. From germline, CDR1 is SQVTM and CDR2 ANQGSEA. CDR3 amino acids: CSVNQFWRGENNEQFF. The DNA for the CDR3 is TGCAGCGTTAACCAATTCTGGAGGGGTGAGAACAATGAGCAGTTCTTC.

This clonotype was found many times. V and J are TRBV5-1 and TRBJ2-2; the match to TRBD1 covers 7 bases. Germline assignment: CDR1 SGHRS and CDR2 YFSETQ. The CDR3 consists of 16 residues. The J segment lost 1 base and the V segment lost 2 bases, leaving 5 bases of the junction unmatched. The CDR3 DNA reads as TGCGCCAGCAGCTTTACCGGGACAGAGAACACCGGGGAGCTGTTTTTT. It encodes CASSFTGTENTGELFF.

The gene calls are TRBV7-9 and TRBJ2-7; a possible D gene is TRBD2 (6 bases). Trimming left V 2 bases short and J 7 bases short, with 18 bases between. The CDR3 totals 15 residues. CDR1 and CDR2 (germline): SEHNR, FQNEAQ (reference sequence). The CDR3, as DNA: TGTGCCAGCAGCTTAAGAGGCGGGGATGTGACTGAGCAGTACTTC. It yields the protein CASSLRGGDVTEQYF. The variable domain in full, with the rest retrieved from reference TRBV7-9 and TRBJ2-7, is DTGVSQNPRHKITKRGQNVTFRCDPISEHNRLYWYRQTLGQGPEFLTYFQNEAQLEKSRLLSDRFSAERPKGSFSTLEIQRTEQGDSAMYLCASSLRGGDVTEQYFGPGTRLTVT.

At least ten counts were recorded for this clonotype. J is TRBJ1-2 and V is TRBV5-6; tentatively, D is TRBD1 (5 bases). This CDR3 region has 11 residues. Germline values: CDR1 SGHDT, CDR2 YYEEEE. Trimming removed 2 bases at V and 7 bases at J, with 6 bases between. CDR3 region: CASSFGGGYTF. In DNA form, the CDR3 reads TGTGCCAGCAGCTTCGGGGGTGGCTACACCTTC.

Here the CDR3 reads CSARGGGLYYYLPLHF. CDR3 nucleotides: TGCAGTGCTAGGGGCGGGGGGCTGTATTATTATTTACCCCTCCACTTT. The rearrangement joins TRBV20-1 to TRBJ1-6; D is possibly TRBD1 (6 bases). Germline V gene lookup returns CDR1 DFQATT and CDR2 SNEGSKA (reference sequence). The CDR3 extends over 16 amino acids. V lost 3 bases and J 12 bases, leaving 24 bases between the germline ends.